The TCR beta chain described here comes from a study of identical twins. The ends lost 3 bases at V and 2 bases at J; junction bases unmatched: 9. There are 17 residues in the CDR3. In regard to this clonotype: Its antigen is unknown.

TCRdb reanalysed the 5' RACE reads using MiXCR and keeps one entry per CDR3 protein. This sample has about 720,000 distinct CDR3 sequences; around a sixth occur once, and the top ten carry roughly 13%. Overall study results and limits: Instead of following the same donors, the conclusions were based on cross-sectional statistical analysis.

These records were also assigned to another study, of T cells expressing NK-cell markers.

The chain joins TRBV12-3 or TRBV12-4 to TRBJ2-2; 7 bases fit TRBD1. This clonotype was sampled from a woman aged 18-29 years in good health. The sequenced material came from PBMCs. CDR3 protein: CASSFMYTGANTGELFF. The CDR3 DNA reads TGTGCCAGCAGTTTCATGTATACAGGGGCTAACACCGGGGAGCTGTTTTTT.